This entry lists 8 T cell receptor beta chains sequenced from one sample in a study of blood T cell repertoires in COVID-19. Here immunoSEQ multiplex PCR was the method, and the copy in TCRdb shows in-frame clones only, minus some. The repertoire has around 180,000 clones, about 85% of them found once; the top ten carry roughly 2%. The sample consisted of peripheral blood. The source of these receptors is a man between 70 and 80 years old with active or convalescent COVID-19.

This chain joins TRBV5-1 and TRBJ2-5; a weak D match, TRBD2 (5 bases). The germline gives CDR1 SGHRS, CDR2 YFSETQ. The CDR3 consists of 15 residues. V was pared by 2 bases and J by 4 bases, with 15 bases between. CDR3 protein: CASSLALVGRETQYF. The CDR3 nucleotides are TGCGCCAGCAGCTTAGCTTTGGTGGGGAGAGAGACCCAGTACTTC.

In its sample, this clone was seen once. J is TRBJ2-3 and V is TRBV19, with D perhaps TRBD2 (5 bases). CDR1 LNHDA and CDR2 SQIVND come from the germline V gene (reference sequence). The CDR3 loop spans 16 amino acids. The germline V and J ends were trimmed by 5 bases and 4 bases, with 19 bases remaining between them. The CDR3 reads CASSPRATVGADTQYF. The CDR3 DNA sequence: TGTGCCAGTAGTCCTCGGGCGACTGTCGGGGCAGATACGCAGTATTTT.

The CDR3 loop is CAWSHGGRPQHF. The CDR3 region has the DNA TGTGCCTGGAGCCACGGCGGCCGGCCCCAGCATTTT. V is TRBV30 and J is TRBJ1-5; the D is unclear. Trimming stripped 3 bases from V and 9 bases from J, with 12 bases between. This CDR3 is built from 12 residues. Per the germline V gene, CDR1 is GTSNPN and CDR2 is SVGIG (reference sequence).

A few counts support this clone. The chain uses TRBV2 and TRBJ1-1; TRBD1 is a possible D gene (6 bases). CDR1 is SNHLY and CDR2 is FYNNEI in the germline V gene. The CDR3 is made up of 13 amino acids. V lost 6 bases, J lost 5 bases, and 13 bases lay in between. The CDR3 nucleotides are TGTGCCAGCAGCACAGGGATATGGACTGAAGCTTTCTTT. Its protein product is CASSTGIWTEAFF. Full variable domain (missing parts from reference TRBV2 and TRBJ1-1): EPEVTQTPSHQVTQMGQEVILRCVPISNHLYFYWYRQILGQKVEFLVSFYNNEISEKSEIFDDQFSVERPDGSNFTLKIRSTKLEDSAMYFCASSTGIWTEAFFGQGTRLTVV.

The table lists this clone with a few counts. The V gene is TRBV4-1, the J gene TRBJ2-5; 7 bases agree with TRBD1. The CDR3 extends over 14 amino acids. V was clipped by 2 bases and J by 3 bases; unmatched bases: 3. CDR1 is MGHRA and CDR2 is YSYEKL in the germline V gene. The DNA for the CDR3 is TGCGCCAGCAGCCAACCCACAGGGGAAGAGACCCAGTACTTC. Protein: CASSQPTGEETQYF.

The rearrangement uses TRBV28 and TRBJ2-1; TRBD2 matches at 8 bases. Germline values: CDR1 MDHEN, CDR2 SYDVKM. The V gene end was trimmed by 5 bases and the J gene end by 9 bases; junction bases not matched to a gene: 15. The CDR3 sequence is 16 residues long. The DNA for the CDR3 is TGTGCCAGCAGTGGAAGGGGGGTAGCGGGGTTTGTTGAGCAGTTCTTC. Translation gives CASSGRGVAGFVEQFF. The variable domain in full, with the rest retrieved from reference TRBV28 and TRBJ2-1, is DVKVTQSSRYLVKRTGEKVFLECVQDMDHENMFWYRQDPGLGLRLIYFSYDVKMKEKGDIPEGYSVSREKKERFSLILESASTNQTSMYLCASSGRGVAGFVEQFFGPGTRLTVL.

About this clone: Other DNA sequences in the sample encode the same CDR3. The chain employs TRBV4-1 and TRBJ2-7, with 7 bases fitting TRBD1. The CDR3 has 15 residues. The J segment lost 2 bases and the V segment lost 1 base, leaving 5 bases of the junction unmatched. Germline V gene data show CDR1 as MGHRA and CDR2 as YSYEKL. The CDR3 protein is CASSQVPGGTYEQYF. CDR3 DNA sequence: TGCGCCAGCAGCCAAGTACCAGGGGGAACCTACGAGCAGTACTTC.

V and J are TRBV28 and TRBJ1-2, with D perhaps matching TRBD1 (6 bases). The CDR3 runs 13 residues. Looked up from germline, CDR1 is MDHEN and CDR2 is SYDVKM. Trimming removed 7 bases from V and 10 bases from J, with 19 bases in between. In nucleotides, the CDR3 is TGTGCCAGCACCCTGATGAGGGGGGGGGTCTACACCTTC. Translating it yields CASTLMRGGVYTF.